Listed here are 21 T cell receptor beta chains from one sample, sequenced in a study of PD-1 blockade in classical Hodgkin lymphoma. Exposure to brentuximab vedotin varied, and each patient had relapsed following autologous stem cell transplantation. Isolated CD8+ T cells were derived from thawed PBMCs through magnetic negative selection. Clones were sequenced by immunoSEQ multiplex PCR, and TCRdb holds only the in-frame ones, with some missing. This table holds about 30,000 clones, roughly 88% found once. The input for sequencing was CD8+ T cells from blood, taken at baseline. The receptor set was obtained from a human donor with classical Hodgkin lymphoma.

The chain has TRBV11-2 and TRBJ2-5; D unresolved. Per germline, CDR1 SGHAT and CDR2 FQNNGV. V lost 5 bases, J lost 3 bases, and 4 bases lay in between. This CDR3 contains 11 residues. This CDR3 reads CASSLEETQYF. CDR3 nucleotides: TGTGCCAGCAGCCTCGAAGAGACCCAGTACTTC.

The chain employs TRBV4-1 and TRBJ1-6, with 9 positions matching TRBD1. The CDR3 sequence is 14 residues long. The J segment lost 7 bases and the V segment lost 7 bases, leaving 5 bases of the junction unmatched. Germline V gives CDR1 MGHRA, CDR2 YSYEKL. The CDR3 DNA reads as TGCGCCAGCACCACACAGGGGGCCAATTCACCCCTCCACTTT. It is translated as CASTTQGANSPLHF.

The gene calls are TRBV19 and TRBJ2-1; 14 bases are shared with TRBD2. Germline assignment: CDR1 LNHDA and CDR2 SQIVND (reference sequence). V was clipped by 3 bases and J by 9 bases; unmatched bases: 4. This CDR3 contains 15 residues. This CDR3 is CASSIGTSGSAEQFF. DNA of the CDR3: TGTGCCAGTAGTATCGGGACTAGCGGGAGTGCTGAGCAGTTCTTC.

This chain uses TRBV19 with TRBJ1-3; a weak D match, TRBD1 (6 bases). This CDR3 contains 16 residues. V lost 7 bases, J lost 0 bases, and 16 bases lay in between. From germline, CDR1 is LNHDA and CDR2 SQIVND (reference sequence). CDR3 loop: CASTRNGQPSGNTIYF. Written as DNA, the CDR3 is TGTGCCAGTACAAGAAATGGACAGCCCTCTGGAAACACCATATATTTT.

The V gene is TRBV18, the J gene TRBJ1-2; perhaps TRBD1 as D (5 bases). Trimming took off 1 base at V and 2 bases at J, with 8 bases between the two ends. Per germline, CDR1 KGHSH and CDR2 LQKENI. This CDR3 comprises 14 residues. CDR3 residues: CASSPQGRNYGYTF. Written as DNA, the CDR3 is TGTGCCAGCTCACCACAGGGGAGGAACTATGGCTACACCTTC. Combining the CDR3 with reference TRBV18 and TRBJ1-2 gives the whole variable domain NAGVMQNPRHLVRRRGQEARLRCSPMKGHSHVYWYRQLPEEGLKFMVYLQKENIIDESGMPKERFSAEFPKEGPSILRIQQVVRGDSAAYFCASSPQGRNYGYTFGSGTRLTVV.

The J gene is TRBJ1-5, the V gene TRBV6-1, with unresolved D. CDR1 and CDR2 (germline): MNHNS, SASEGT. V was clipped by 2 bases and J by 0 bases, with 8 bases between them. CDR3 size: 15 residues. The CDR3 is CASSEWHSSNQPQHF. The DNA for the CDR3 is TGTGCCAGCAGTGAATGGCACTCTAGCAATCAGCCCCAGCATTTT.

This clone was counted a few times. The CDR3 protein is CASSQGQGPYYGYTF. The CDR3 DNA reads as TGTGCCAGCAGCCAAGGACAGGGGCCCTACTATGGCTACACCTTC. V usage is TRBV14 and J usage is TRBJ1-2, with 8 nucleotides matching TRBD1. Germline-derived CDR1 and CDR2 are SGHDN and FVKESK. The CDR3 totals 15 residues. Trimming at V came to 1 base and at J to 3 bases, leaving 4 bases not matched to a gene.

The chain links TRBV14 to TRBJ2-1; D remains unclear. The CDR3 extends over 16 amino acids. Looked up from germline, CDR1 is SGHDN and CDR2 is FVKESK. V shed 4 bases and J shed 7 bases, with 20 bases lying between them. CDR3 nucleotides: TGTGCCAGCAGCCCTAAGAGGCTAGGGTCTTGGAATGAGCAGTTCTTC. Its translation is CASSPKRLGSWNEQFF.

This clone has a single count. V and J are TRBV19 and TRBJ2-1; TRBD1 might be the D (6 bases). Germline-derived CDR1 and CDR2 are LNHDA and SQIVND (reference sequence). The CDR3 runs 15 residues. V lost 5 bases and J 0 bases, leaving 11 bases between the germline ends. CDR3 sequence reads: CASSLGGSSYNEQFF. The CDR3 bases are TGTGCCAGTAGTTTAGGGGGAAGCTCCTACAATGAGCAGTTCTTC.

The chain combines TRBV27 with TRBJ1-2; tentatively, D is TRBD1 (5 bases). V was trimmed by 2 bases and J by 5 bases, leaving 9 bases between them. CDR1 is MNHEY, CDR2 SMNVEV, per germline (reference sequence). CDR3 length: 13 amino acids. The CDR3 DNA reads as TGTGCCAGCAGTTTAAGCAGGGATTATGGCTACACCTTC. It translates to CASSLSRDYGYTF.

This chain links TRBV6-5 with TRBJ2-7, with D possibly TRBD2 on 5 matching bases. V gave up 5 bases and J gave up 2 bases, with 16 bases separating them. This CDR3 is built from 15 residues. Germline V lookup: CDR1 MNHEY, CDR2 SVGAGI. This CDR3 is CASSQGLNPTYEQYF. The CDR3 DNA follows: TGTGCCAGCAGTCAAGGACTTAACCCCACCTACGAGCAGTACTTC.

The rearrangement links TRBV27 to TRBJ1-2; D ambiguous. This CDR3 region has 16 residues. Trimming removed 5 bases at V and 5 bases at J, with 21 bases between. Germline loops: CDR1 MNHEY, CDR2 SMNVEV (reference sequence). In nucleotides, the CDR3 is TGTGCCAGCAGTGCCGAAGGGCCCCGGGCGGGATATGGCTACACCTTC. Translation: CASSAEGPRAGYGYTF.

This chain uses TRBV9 with TRBJ1-4, with D unclear. V lost 0 bases, J lost 3 bases, and 6 bases lay in between. CDR1 and CDR2 from the germline V gene are SGDLS and YYNGEE. This CDR3 comprises 14 residues. This chain's CDR3 is CASSVAGANEKLFF. The CDR3 DNA reads as TGTGCCAGCAGCGTAGCCGGGGCTAATGAAAAACTGTTTTTT.

This chain uses TRBV5-8 with TRBJ1-1; D may be TRBD1 (6 bases). Trimming stripped 0 bases from V and 4 bases from J, with 13 bases between. The CDR3 extends over 15 amino acids. Germline CDR1 reads SGHTS; CDR2 reads YDEGEE. CDR3 loop: CASSLAGGGGTEAFF. The CDR3 region has the DNA TGTGCCAGCAGCTTGGCCGGAGGGGGAGGCACTGAAGCTTTCTTT.

This clone was counted once. The chain employs TRBV13 and TRBJ2-7, with D possibly TRBD1 on 7 matching bases. V lost 0 bases and J 0 bases, leaving 21 bases between the germline ends. In germline, CDR1 is PRHDT, CDR2 FYEKMQ (reference sequence). The CDR3 consists of 19 residues. The DNA of the CDR3 is TGTGCCAGCAGCTTAGGCTTTGGGGCAGGGGGGCCTACCTCCTACGAGCAGTACTTC. Its translation: CASSLGFGAGGPTSYEQYF. The full variable domain, in which reference TRBV13 and TRBJ2-7 provide the parts outside the CDR3, is AAGVIQSPRHLIKEKRETATLKCYPIPRHDTVYWYQQGPGQDPQFLISFYEKMQSDKGSIPDRFSAQQFSDYHSELNMSSLELGDSALYFCASSLGFGAGGPTSYEQYFGPGTRLTVT.

This clone was detected only once. The rearrangement uses TRBV4-2 and TRBJ2-4, with D tentatively TRBD2 (5 bases). CDR3 length: 19 amino acids. Germline V CDR1 and CDR2: LGHNA, YNFKEQ. V shed 4 bases and J shed 0 bases, with 22 bases lying between them. The CDR3 is CASSLPTAASGLAKNIQYF. The CDR3 DNA sequence: TGTGCCAGCAGCCTCCCCACAGCGGCCTCGGGCCTAGCCAAAAACATTCAGTACTTC.

This sequence joins TRBV10-3 and TRBJ2-5, with 13 bases that match TRBD2. This CDR3 region has 16 residues. V shed 2 bases, J shed 5 bases, and the junction held 5 bases outside the gene matches. Germline-derived CDR1 and CDR2 are ENHRY and SYGVKD. In nucleotides, the CDR3 is TGTGCCATCAGTGAGACTAGCGGGAGGGCCACTGAGACCCAGTACTTC. Its protein is CAISETSGRATETQYF.

The chain has TRBV7-3 and TRBJ2-7, with 7 bases fitting TRBD2. The CDR3 extends over 16 amino acids. Per germline, CDR1 SGHTA and CDR2 FQGTGA. V lost 1 base and J lost 2; bases outside the gene matches: 8. The CDR3 protein is CASSLMGGSAPYEQYF. The CDR3 nucleotides read TGTGCCAGCAGCTTAATGGGGGGGTCGGCTCCCTACGAGCAGTACTTC.

The chain combines TRBV2 with TRBJ1-2; TRBD1 matches 8 bases. This CDR3 has 17 amino acids. J was trimmed by 5 bases and V by 3 bases; bases with no gene match: 14. CDR1 is SNHLY, CDR2 FYNNEI, per germline. This CDR3 is CASSDTEGQGARYGYTF. The CDR3 DNA reads as TGTGCCAGCAGTGATACGGAAGGGCAGGGGGCGCGGTATGGCTACACCTTC.

This clone was detected only a few times. V and J are TRBV27 and TRBJ2-1; 9 nucleotides line up with TRBD2. CDR3 length: 14 residues. Germline-derived CDR1 and CDR2 are MNHEY and SMNVEV (reference sequence). After removal of 7 bases from V and 6 bases from J, the junction contained 7 bases not matched to a gene. The CDR3 spells CASNGGRAVNEQFF. In DNA form, the CDR3 reads TGTGCCAGCAACGGCGGGAGGGCCGTCAATGAGCAGTTCTTC.

The genes are TRBV4-1 and TRBJ2-7; D not certain. Germline V gives CDR1 MGHRA, CDR2 YSYEKL. This CDR3 has 16 amino acids. Trimming cost V 0 bases and J 0 bases, with 12 bases left between them. The CDR3 DNA is TGCGCCAGCAGCCAAGATCGGGCAGGCAGCTCCTACGAGCAGTACTTC. Its protein is CASSQDRAGSSYEQYF.